This T cell receptor (beta chain) was sequenced in a study of CXCR3-negative and CXCR3-positive naive CD8 T cells. Regarding the study as a whole: PBMCs showed partially decreased CXCR3 expression after cryopreservation, and most assays used fresh PBMCs. In CXCR3-positive naive cells, the TRB CDR3s were more hydrophobic than in CXCR3-negative naive cells. Similar levels of surface CD5 were seen between naive subsets; TCR strength was inferred from TRB CDR3 properties.

CD45RO-CCR7+CD27+CD95- characterized naive CD8+ T cells. For this clonotype: Antigen unknown.

The CDR3 extends over 14 amino acids. The germline gives CDR1 SGHDT, CDR2 YYEEEE. Preparation of TRB cDNA libraries relied on 5' RACE carrying UMI labels. TCRdb reworked the 5' RACE reads into one entry per CDR3 protein, no DNA. This sample's table reports around 160,000 distinct CDR3 sequences. The sequence was obtained from a human donor in good health. Some clones in this sample may be carry-over from other donors' samples. The rearrangement uses TRBV5-6 and TRBJ2-7; TCRdb's assignment of TRBD1 cannot be checked, as there is no DNA. Sequenced material: naive CXCR3+ CD8+ T cells from blood. Sample subset: CD45RO-CCR7+CD27+CD95- naive CD8+ T cells expressing CXCR3 (TNR3+). CDR3 protein: CASSSGTGGVEQYF.